These T cell receptor beta chains were read from a single sample in a study of CD8+CD57+ T cells in acquired aplastic anemia. From the reads, TCRdb called clonotypes with MiXCR, one entry per CDR3 protein. Of about 190,000 distinct CDR3 sequences listed, 54% are singletons. What was sequenced was sorted CD4+, CD8+, or CD8+CD57+ T cells (not recorded which) from PBMCs. The receptor source for this set is a human donor in good health, serving as a control. Both conserved end residues are part of each CDR3. The order of the fields is J gene, clone size, V gene, D gene, CDR3 protein, CDR3 DNA. The D gene is left open where the match is weak. Where a row states a size, it is once, few, many or the class of an expanded clone; other rows omit it.

TRBJ1-2 NA TRBV19 NA CASSIRDYGYTF TGTGCCAGTAGTATCAGAGATTATGGCTACACCTTC
TRBJ2-7 NA TRBV15 TRBD2 CATSRELGVGRGSYEQYF TGTGCCACCAGCAGAGAATTAGGGGTGGGGAGGGGTTCCTACGAGCAGTACTTC
TRBJ2-2 few TRBV10-3 NA CAIAGQRNTGELFF TGTGCCATTGCAGGACAGCGTAACACCGGGGAGCTGTTTTTT
TRBJ1-2 NA TRBV20-1 NA CSATVMGVGYTF TGCAGTGCTACAGTAATGGGAGTCGGCTACACCTTC
TRBJ2-5 NA TRBV7-2 NA CASSLETGETQYF TGTGCCAGCAGCTTAGAAACAGGCGAGACCCAGTACTTC
TRBJ1-3 many TRBV4-3 NA CASSQERRDSTSGNTIYF TGCGCCAGCAGCCAAGAAAGAAGAGACAGCACCTCTGGAAACACCATATATTTT
TRBJ2-7 few TRBV29-1 NA CSAEAESYEQYF TGCAGCGCCGAGGCCGAGTCCTACGAGCAGTACTTC
TRBJ2-5 NA TRBV20-1 NA CSAIGLDNQETQYF TGCAGTGCTATCGGACTGGACAACCAAGAGACCCAGTACTTC
TRBJ2-5 many TRBV24-1 NA CATSEGRLIQETQYF TGTGCCACCAGTGAGGGACGGTTGATCCAAGAGACCCAGTACTTC
TRBJ2-7 NA TRBV5-5 TRBD1 CASGGQGVHEQYF TGTGCCTCGGGGGGACAGGGGGTCCACGAGCAGTACTTC
TRBJ1-1 NA TRBV15 NA CATSVSRGPWAEAFF TGTGCCACCAGCGTTTCCAGGGGTCCTTGGGCTGAAGCTTTCTTT
TRBJ2-5 once TRBV12-3/TRBV12-4 NA CASSQARDHGIETQYF TGTGCCAGCAGCCAAGCCCGGGACCACGGGATAGAGACCCAGTACTTC
TRBJ1-2 many TRBV9 NA CASSPNPIGREANYGYTF TGTGCCAGCAGCCCAAACCCCATCGGCAGGGAAGCTAACTATGGCTACACCTTC